The sequence of this T cell receptor beta chain was determined in a study of PD-L1 blockade in urothelial cancer. The V gene end was trimmed by 3 bases and the J gene end by 7 bases; junction bases not matched to a gene: 11. This CDR3 contains 16 residues. CDR1 is SGHRS, CDR2 YFSETQ, per germline. Profiled with immunoSEQ multiplex PCR; TCRdb holds only in-frame clones, not every one. The table includes over 45,000 clones, approximately 86% detected once. This TCR came from a man aged 50-59 years with urothelial cancer. The chain couples TRBV5-1 to TRBJ1-1; 11 nucleotides line up with TRBD1. Sequences were derived from PBMCs, sampled around atezolizumab (anti-PD-L1) treatment. DNA of the CDR3: TGCGCCAGCAGCTATAATCCGGGACAGGGGGGGTTTGAAGCTTTCTTT. Its translation: CASSYNPGQGGFEAFF.